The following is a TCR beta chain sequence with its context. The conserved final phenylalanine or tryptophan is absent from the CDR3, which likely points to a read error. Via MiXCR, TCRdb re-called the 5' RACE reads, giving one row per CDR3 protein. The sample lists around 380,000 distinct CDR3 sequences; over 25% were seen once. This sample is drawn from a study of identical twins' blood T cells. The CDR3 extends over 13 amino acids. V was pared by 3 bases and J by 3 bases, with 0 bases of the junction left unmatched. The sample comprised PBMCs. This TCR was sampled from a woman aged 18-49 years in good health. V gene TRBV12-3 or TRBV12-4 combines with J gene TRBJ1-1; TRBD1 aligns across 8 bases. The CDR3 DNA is TGTGCCAGCAGTTTCAGGGGGCACACTGAAGCTTTCCTT. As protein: CASSFRGHTEAFL.